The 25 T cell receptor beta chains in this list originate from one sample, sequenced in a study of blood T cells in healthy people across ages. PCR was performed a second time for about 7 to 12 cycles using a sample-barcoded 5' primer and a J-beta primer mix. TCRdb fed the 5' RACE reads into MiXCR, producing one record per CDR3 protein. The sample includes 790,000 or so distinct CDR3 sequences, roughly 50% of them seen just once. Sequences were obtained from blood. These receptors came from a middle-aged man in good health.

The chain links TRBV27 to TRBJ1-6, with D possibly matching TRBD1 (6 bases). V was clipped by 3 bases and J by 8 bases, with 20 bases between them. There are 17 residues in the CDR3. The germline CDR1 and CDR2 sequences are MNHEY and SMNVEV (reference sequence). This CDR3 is CASSFLTTGFGYSPLHF. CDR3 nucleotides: TGTGCCAGCAGTTTCCTTACAACAGGGTTTGGATATTCACCCCTCCACTTT.

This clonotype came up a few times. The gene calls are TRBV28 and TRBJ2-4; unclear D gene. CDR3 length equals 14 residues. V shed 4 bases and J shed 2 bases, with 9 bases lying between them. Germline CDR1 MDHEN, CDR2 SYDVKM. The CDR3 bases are TGTGCCAGCAGTTCCTACCAGACCAAAAACATTCAGTACTTC. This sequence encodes CASSSYQTKNIQYF.

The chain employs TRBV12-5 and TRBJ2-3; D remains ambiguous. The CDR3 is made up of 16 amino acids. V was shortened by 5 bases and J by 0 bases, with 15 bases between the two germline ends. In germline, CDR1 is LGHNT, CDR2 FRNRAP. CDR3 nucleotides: TGTGCTAGTGGTCCCCCCTTTCTAGGGAGCACAGATACGCAGTATTTT. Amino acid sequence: CASGPPFLGSTDTQYF.

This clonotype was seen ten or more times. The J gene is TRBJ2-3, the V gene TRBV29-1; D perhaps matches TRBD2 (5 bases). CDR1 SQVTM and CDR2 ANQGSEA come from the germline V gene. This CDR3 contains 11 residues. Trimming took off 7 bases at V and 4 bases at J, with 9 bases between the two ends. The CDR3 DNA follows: TGCAGCGCTGGACTTTCAGATACGCAGTATTTT. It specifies CSAGLSDTQYF.

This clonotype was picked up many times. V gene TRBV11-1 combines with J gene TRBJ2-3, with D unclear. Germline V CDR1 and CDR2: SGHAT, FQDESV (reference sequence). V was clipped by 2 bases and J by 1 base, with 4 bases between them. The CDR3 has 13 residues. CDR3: CASSLHRTDTQYF. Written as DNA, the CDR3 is TGTGCCAGCAGCTTACACCGCACAGATACGCAGTATTTT.

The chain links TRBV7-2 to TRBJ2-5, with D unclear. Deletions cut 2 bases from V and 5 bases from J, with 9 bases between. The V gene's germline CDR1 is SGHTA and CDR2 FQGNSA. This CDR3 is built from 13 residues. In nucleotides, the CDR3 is TGTGCCAGCAGCTTACCGAGTTCGGAGACCCAGTACTTC. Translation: CASSLPSSETQYF.

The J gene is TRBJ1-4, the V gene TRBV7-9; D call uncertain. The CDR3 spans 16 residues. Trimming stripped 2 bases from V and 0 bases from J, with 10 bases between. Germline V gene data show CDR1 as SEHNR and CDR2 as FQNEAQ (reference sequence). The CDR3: CASSLWVGATNEKLFF. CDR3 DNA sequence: TGTGCCAGCAGCTTATGGGTCGGAGCAACTAATGAAAAACTGTTTTTT.

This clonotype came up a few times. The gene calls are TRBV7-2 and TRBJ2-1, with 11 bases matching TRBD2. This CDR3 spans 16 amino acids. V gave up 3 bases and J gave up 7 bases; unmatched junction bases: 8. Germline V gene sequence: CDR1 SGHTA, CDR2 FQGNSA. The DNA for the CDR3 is TGTGCCAGCAGCTTTCGCCTAGCGGGAGGTGGGAATGAGCAGTTCTTC. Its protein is CASSFRLAGGGNEQFF. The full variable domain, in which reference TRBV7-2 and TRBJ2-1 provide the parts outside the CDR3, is GAGVSQSPSNKVTEKGKDVELRCDPISGHTALYWYRQSLGQGLEFLIYFQGNSAPDKSGLPSDRFSAERTGGSVSTLTIQRTQQEDSAVYLCASSFRLAGGGNEQFFGPGTRLTVL.

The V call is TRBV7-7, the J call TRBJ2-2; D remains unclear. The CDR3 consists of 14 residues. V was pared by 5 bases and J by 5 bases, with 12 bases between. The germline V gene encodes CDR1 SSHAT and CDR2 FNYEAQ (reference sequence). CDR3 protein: CASSPRKVTGELFF. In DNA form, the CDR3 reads TGTGCCAGCAGCCCACGAAAGGTGACCGGGGAGCTGTTTTTT.

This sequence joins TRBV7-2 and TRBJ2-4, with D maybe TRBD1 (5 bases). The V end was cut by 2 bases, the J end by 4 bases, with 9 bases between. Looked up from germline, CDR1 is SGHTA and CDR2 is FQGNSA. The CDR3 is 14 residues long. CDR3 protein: CASSLFQGKNIQYF. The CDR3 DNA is TGTGCCAGCAGCTTATTTCAGGGAAAAAACATTCAGTACTTC.

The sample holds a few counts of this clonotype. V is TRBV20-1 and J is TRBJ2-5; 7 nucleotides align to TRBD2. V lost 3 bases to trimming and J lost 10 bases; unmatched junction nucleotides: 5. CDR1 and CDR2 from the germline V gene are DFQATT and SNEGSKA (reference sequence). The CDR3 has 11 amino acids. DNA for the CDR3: TGCAGTGCTAGGACTAGCAAACACCAGTACTTC. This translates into CSARTSKHQYF.

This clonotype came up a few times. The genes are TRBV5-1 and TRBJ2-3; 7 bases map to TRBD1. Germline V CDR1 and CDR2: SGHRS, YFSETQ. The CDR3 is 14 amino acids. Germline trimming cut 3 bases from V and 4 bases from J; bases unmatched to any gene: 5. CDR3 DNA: TGCGCCAGCAGCTCGGACAGGCCACCAGATACGCAGTATTTT. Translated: CASSSDRPPDTQYF.

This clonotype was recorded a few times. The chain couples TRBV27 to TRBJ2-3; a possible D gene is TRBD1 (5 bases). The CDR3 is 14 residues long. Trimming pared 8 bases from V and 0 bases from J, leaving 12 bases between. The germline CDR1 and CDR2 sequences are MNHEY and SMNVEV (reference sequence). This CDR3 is CASDLQESTDTQYF. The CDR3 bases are TGTGCCAGCGACCTACAGGAGAGCACAGATACGCAGTATTTT.

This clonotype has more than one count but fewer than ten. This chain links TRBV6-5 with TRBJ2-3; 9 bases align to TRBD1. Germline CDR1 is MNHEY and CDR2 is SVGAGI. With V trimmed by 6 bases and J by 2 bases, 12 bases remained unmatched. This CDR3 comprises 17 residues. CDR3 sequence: CASSRPGTGSYTDTQYF. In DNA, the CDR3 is TGTGCCAGCAGCCGTCCCGGGACAGGGTCTTACACAGATACGCAGTATTTT.

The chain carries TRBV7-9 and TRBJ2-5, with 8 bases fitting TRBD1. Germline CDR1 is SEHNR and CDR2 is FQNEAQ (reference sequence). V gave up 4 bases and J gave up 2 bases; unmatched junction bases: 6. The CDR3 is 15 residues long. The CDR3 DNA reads TGTGCCAGCAGCTCGTGGAACAGGGGGCAAGAGACCCAGTACTTC. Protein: CASSSWNRGQETQYF.

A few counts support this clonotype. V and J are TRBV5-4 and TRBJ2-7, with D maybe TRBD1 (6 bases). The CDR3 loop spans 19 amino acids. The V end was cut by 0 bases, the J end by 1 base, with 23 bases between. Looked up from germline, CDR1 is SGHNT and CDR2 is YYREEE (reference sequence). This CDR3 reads CASSLDPIPRDNRSYEQYF. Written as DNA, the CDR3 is TGTGCCAGCAGCTTGGACCCCATACCCCGGGACAATCGTTCCTACGAGCAGTACTTC.

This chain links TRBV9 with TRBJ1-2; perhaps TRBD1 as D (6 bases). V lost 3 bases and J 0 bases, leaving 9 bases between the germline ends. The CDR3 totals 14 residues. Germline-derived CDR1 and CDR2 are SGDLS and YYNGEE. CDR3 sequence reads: CASSGRQANYGYTF. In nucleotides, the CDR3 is TGTGCCAGCAGCGGCAGACAGGCTAACTATGGCTACACCTTC.

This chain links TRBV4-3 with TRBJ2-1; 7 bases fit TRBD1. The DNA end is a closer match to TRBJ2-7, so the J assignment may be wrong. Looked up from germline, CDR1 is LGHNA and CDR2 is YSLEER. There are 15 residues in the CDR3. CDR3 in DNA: TGCGCCAGCAGCCAAGAAAGGGGGCCCTACAATGAGCAGTACTTC. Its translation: CASSQERGPYNEQYF.

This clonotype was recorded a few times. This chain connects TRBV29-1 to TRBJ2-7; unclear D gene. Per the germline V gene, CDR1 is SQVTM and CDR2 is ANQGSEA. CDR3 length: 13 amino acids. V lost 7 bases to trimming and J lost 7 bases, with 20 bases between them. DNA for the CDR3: TGCAGCGCCCGGATCTCGGGTTTTTATGAGCAGTACTTC. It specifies CSARISGFYEQYF.

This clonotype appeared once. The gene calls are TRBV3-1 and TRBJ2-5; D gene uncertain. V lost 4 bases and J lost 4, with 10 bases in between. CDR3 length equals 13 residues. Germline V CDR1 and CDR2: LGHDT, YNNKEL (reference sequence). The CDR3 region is CASSPRSVETQYF. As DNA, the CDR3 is TGTGCCAGCAGCCCTAGGAGTGTAGAGACCCAGTACTTC.

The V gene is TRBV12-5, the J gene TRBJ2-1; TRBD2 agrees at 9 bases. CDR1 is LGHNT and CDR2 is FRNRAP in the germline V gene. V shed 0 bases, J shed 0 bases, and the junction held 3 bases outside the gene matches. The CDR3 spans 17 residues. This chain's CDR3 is CASGLVASGDSYNEQFF. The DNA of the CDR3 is TGTGCTAGTGGTTTGGTGGCTAGCGGGGACTCCTACAATGAGCAGTTCTTC.

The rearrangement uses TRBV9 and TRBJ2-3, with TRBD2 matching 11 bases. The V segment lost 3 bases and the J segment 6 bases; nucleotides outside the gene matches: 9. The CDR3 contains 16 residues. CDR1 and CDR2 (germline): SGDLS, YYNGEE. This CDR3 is CASSAQTSGRIDTQYF. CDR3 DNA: TGTGCCAGCAGCGCCCAAACTAGCGGGAGAATTGATACGCAGTATTTT.

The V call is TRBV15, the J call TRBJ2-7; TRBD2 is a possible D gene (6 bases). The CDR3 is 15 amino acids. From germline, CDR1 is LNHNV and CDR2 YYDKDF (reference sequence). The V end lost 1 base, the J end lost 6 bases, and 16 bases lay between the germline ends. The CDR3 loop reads CATSRGYPGDGEQYF. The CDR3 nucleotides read TGTGCCACCAGCAGAGGATACCCGGGGGACGGCGAGCAGTACTTC.

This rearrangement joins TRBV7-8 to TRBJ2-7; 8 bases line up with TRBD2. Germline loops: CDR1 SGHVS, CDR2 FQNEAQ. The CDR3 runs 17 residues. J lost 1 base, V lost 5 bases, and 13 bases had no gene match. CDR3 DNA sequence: TGTGCCAGCAGCCGCCGAGCCTTCACTAGCGGTTCCTACGAGCAGTACTTC. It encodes CASSRRAFTSGSYEQYF. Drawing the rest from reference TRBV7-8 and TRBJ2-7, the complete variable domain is GAGVSQSPRYKVAKRGQDVALRCDPISGHVSLFWYQQALGQGPEFLTYFQNEAQLDKSGLPSDRFFAERPEGSVSTLKIQRTQQEDSAVYLCASSRRAFTSGSYEQYFGPGTRLTVT.

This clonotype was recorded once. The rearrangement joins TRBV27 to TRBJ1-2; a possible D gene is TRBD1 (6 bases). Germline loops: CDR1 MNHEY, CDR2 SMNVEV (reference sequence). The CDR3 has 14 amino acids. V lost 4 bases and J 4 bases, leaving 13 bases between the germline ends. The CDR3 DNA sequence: TGTGCCAGCAGTTCTACGGGGGACACCTATGGCTACACCTTC. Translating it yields CASSSTGDTYGYTF.